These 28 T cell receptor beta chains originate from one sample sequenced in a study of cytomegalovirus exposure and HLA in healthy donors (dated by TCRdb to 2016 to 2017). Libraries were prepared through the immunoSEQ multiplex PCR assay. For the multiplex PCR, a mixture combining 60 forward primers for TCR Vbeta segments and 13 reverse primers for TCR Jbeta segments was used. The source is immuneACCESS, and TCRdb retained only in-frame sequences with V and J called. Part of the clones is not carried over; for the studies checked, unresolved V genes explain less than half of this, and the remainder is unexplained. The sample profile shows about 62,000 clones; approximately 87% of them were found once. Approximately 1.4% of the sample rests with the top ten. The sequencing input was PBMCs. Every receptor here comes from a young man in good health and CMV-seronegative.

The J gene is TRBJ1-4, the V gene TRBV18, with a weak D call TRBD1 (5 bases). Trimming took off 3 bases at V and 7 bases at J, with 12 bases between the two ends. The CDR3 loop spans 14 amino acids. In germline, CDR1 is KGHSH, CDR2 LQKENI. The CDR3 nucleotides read TGTGCCAGCTCACCCCCGGCGGGGGTTGAAAAACTGTTTTTT. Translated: CASSPPAGVEKLFF.

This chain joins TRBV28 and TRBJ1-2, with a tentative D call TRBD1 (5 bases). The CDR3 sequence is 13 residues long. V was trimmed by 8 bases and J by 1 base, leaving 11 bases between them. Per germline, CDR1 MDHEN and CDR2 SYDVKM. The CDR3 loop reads CASLQGFNYGYTF. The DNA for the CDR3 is TGTGCCAGCCTGCAGGGCTTTAACTATGGCTACACCTTC.

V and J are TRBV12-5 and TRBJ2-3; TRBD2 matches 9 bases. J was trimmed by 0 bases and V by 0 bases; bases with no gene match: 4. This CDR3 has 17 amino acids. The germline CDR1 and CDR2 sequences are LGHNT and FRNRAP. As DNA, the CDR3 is TGTGCTAGTGGTTTGGTACTGGCGGGGGGGAGCACAGATACGCAGTATTTT. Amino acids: CASGLVLAGGSTDTQYF.

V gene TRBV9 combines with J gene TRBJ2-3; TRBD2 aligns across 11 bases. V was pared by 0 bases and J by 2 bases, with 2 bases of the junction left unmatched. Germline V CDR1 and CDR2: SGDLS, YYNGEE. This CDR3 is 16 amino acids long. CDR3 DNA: TGTGCCAGCAGCGTAGGACTAGCGGGGATCACAGATACGCAGTATTTT. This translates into CASSVGLAGITDTQYF. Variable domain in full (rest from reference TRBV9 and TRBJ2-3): DSGVTQTPKHLITATGQRVTLRCSPRSGDLSVYWYQQSLDQGLQFLIQYYNGEERAKGNILERFSAQQFPDLHSELNLSSLELGDSALYFCASSVGLAGITDTQYFGPGTRLTVL.

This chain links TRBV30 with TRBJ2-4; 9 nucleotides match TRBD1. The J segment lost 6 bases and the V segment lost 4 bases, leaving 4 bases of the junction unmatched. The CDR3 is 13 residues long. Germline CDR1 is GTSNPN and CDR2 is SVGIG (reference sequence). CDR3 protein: CAWTRDRANIQYF. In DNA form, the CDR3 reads TGTGCCTGGACTCGGGACAGGGCAAACATTCAGTACTTC.

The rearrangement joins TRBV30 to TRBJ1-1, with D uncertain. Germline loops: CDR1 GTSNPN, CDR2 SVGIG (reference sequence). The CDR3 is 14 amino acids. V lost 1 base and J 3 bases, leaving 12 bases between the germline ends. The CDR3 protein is CAWSEARGDTEAFF. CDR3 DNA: TGTGCCTGGAGTGAGGCACGCGGTGACACTGAAGCTTTCTTT.

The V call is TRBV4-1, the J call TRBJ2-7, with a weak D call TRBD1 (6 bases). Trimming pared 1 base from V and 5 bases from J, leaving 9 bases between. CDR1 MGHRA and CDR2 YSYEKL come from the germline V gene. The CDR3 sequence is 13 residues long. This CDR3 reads CASSQVTGDEQYF. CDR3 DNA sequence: TGCGCCAGCAGCCAAGTGACAGGAGACGAGCAGTACTTC.

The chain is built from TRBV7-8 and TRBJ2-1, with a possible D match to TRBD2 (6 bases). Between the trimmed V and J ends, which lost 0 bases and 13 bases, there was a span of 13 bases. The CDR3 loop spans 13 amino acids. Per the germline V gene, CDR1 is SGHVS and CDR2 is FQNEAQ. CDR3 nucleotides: TGTGCCAGCAGCTTAGCGCGGGACTCAAAACAGTTCTTC. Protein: CASSLARDSKQFF.

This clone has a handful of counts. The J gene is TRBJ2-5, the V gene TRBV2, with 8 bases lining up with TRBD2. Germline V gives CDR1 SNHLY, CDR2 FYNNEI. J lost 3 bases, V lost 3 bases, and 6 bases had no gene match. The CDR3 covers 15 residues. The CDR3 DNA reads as TGTGCCAGCAGTGAGCCCGGGGGGGCAGAAGAGACCCAGTACTTC. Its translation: CASSEPGGAEETQYF. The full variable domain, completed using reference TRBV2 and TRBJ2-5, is EPEVTQTPSHQVTQMGQEVILRCVPISNHLYFYWYRQILGQKVEFLVSFYNNEISEKSEIFDDQFSVERPDGSNFTLKIRSTKLEDSAMYFCASSEPGGAEETQYFGPGTRLLVL.

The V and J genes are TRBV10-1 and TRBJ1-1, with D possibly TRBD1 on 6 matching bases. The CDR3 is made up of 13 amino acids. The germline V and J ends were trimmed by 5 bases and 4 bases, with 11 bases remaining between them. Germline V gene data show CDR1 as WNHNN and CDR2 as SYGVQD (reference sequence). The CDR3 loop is CASSTTGFTEAFF. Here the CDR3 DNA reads TGCGCCAGCAGTACTACAGGGTTCACTGAAGCTTTCTTT.

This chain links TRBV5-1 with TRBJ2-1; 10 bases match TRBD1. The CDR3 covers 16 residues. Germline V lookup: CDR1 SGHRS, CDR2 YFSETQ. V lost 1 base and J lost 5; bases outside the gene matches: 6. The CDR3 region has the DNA TGCGCCAGCAGCTTGTCTAGGACAGGGGGAAACAATGAGCAGTTCTTC. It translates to CASSLSRTGGNNEQFF.

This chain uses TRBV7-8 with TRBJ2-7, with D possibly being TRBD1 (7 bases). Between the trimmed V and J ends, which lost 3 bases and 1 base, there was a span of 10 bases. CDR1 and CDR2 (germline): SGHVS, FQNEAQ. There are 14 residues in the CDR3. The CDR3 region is CASSFAGQSYEQYF. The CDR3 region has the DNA TGTGCCAGCAGCTTCGCGGGACAGTCCTACGAGCAGTACTTC.

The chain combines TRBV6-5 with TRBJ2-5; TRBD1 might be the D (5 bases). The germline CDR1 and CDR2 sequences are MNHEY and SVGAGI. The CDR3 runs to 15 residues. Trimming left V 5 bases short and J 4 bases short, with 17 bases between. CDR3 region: CASSRKRGGGETQYF. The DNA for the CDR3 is TGTGCCAGCAGTCGTAAAAGGGGCGGCGGAGAGACCCAGTACTTC.

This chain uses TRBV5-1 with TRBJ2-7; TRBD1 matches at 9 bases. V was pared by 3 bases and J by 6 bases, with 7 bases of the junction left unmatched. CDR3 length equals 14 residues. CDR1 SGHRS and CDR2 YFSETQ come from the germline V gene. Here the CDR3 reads CASSSDRGVSEQYF. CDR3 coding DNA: TGCGCCAGCAGCTCGGACAGGGGAGTTTCCGAGCAGTACTTC. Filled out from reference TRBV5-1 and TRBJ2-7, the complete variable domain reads KAGVTQTPRYLIKTRGQQVTLSCSPISGHRSVSWYQQTPGQGLQFLFEYFSETQRNKGNFPGRFSGRQFSNSRSEMNVSTLELGDSALYLCASSSDRGVSEQYFGPGTRLTVT.

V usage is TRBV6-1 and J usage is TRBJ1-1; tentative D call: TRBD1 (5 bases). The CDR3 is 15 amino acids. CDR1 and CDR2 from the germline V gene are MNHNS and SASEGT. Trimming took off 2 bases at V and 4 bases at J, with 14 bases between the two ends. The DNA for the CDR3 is TGTGCCAGCAGTGAACGATGGGGGGTAAGCACTGAAGCTTTCTTT. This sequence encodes CASSERWGVSTEAFF.

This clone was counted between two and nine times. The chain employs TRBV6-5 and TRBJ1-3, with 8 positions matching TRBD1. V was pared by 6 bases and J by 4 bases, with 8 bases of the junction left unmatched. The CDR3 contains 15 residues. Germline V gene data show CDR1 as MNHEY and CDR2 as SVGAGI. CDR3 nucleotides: TGTGCCAGCAGCCTGCAGGGGGCACAAGGAAACACCATATATTTT. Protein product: CASSLQGAQGNTIYF.

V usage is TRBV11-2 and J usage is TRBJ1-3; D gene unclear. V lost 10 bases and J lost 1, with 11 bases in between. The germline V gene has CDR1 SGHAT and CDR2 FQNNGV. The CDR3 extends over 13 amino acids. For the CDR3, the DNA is TGTGCCACTGAGGCTGTTTCTGGAAACACCATATATTTT. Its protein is CATEAVSGNTIYF.

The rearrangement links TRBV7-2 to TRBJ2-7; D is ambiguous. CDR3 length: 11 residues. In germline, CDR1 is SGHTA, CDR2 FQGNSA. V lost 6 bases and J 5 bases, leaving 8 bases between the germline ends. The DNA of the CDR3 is TGTGCCAGCAGTTCAATAGACGAGCAGTACTTC. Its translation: CASSSIDEQYF.

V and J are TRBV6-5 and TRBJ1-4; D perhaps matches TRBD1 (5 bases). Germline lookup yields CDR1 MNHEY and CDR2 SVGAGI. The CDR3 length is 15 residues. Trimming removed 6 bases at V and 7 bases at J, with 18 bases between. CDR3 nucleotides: TGTGCCAGCAGCCAGGGTATTATGAGGAGTGAAAAACTGTTTTTT. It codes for CASSQGIMRSEKLFF.

CDR3 residues: CASSLAQGAIGEQFF. The CDR3 DNA reads as TGCGCCAGCAGCTTGGCGCAGGGGGCGATCGGTGAGCAGTTCTTC. The V call is TRBV5-1, the J call TRBJ2-1; 8 bases map to TRBD1. This CDR3 has 15 amino acids. V lost 0 bases, J lost 9 bases, and 8 bases stayed unmatched. The germline CDR1 and CDR2 sequences are SGHRS and YFSETQ. The variable domain in full, completed from reference TRBV5-1 and TRBJ2-1, reads KAGVTQTPRYLIKTRGQQVTLSCSPISGHRSVSWYQQTPGQGLQFLFEYFSETQRNKGNFPGRFSGRQFSNSRSEMNVSTLELGDSALYLCASSLAQGAIGEQFFGPGTRLTVL.

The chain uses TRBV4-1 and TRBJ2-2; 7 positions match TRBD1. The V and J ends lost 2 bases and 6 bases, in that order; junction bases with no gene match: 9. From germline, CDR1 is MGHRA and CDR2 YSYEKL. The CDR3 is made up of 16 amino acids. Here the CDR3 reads CASSQFPGTVPGELFF. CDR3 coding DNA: TGCGCCAGCAGCCAATTCCCTGGGACAGTCCCCGGGGAGCTGTTTTTT.

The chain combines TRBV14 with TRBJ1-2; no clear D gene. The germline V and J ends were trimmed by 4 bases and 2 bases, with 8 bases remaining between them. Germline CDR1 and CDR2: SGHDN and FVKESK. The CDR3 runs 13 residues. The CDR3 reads CASSRTGNYGYTF. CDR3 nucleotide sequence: TGTGCCAGCAGCCGGACGGGGAACTATGGCTACACCTTC. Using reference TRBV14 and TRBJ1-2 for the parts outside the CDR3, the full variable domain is EAGVTQFPSHSVIEKGQTVTLRCDPISGHDNLYWYRRVMGKEIKFLLHFVKESKQDESGMPNNRFLAERTGGTYSTLKVQPAELEDSGVYFCASSRTGNYGYTFGSGTRLTVV.

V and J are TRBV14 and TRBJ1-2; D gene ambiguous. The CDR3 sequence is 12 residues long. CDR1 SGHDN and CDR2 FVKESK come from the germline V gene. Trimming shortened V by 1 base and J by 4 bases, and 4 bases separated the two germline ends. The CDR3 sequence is CASSQASYGYTF. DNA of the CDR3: TGTGCCAGCAGCCAAGCCAGCTATGGCTACACCTTC. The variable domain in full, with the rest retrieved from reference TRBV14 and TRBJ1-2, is EAGVTQFPSHSVIEKGQTVTLRCDPISGHDNLYWYRRVMGKEIKFLLHFVKESKQDESGMPNNRFLAERTGGTYSTLKVQPAELEDSGVYFCASSQASYGYTFGSGTRLTVV.

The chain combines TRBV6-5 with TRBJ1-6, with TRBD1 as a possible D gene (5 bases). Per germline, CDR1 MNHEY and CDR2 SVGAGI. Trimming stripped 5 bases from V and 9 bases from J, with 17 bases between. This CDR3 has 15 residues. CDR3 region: CASSLQTGARSPLHF. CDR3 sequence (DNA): TGTGCCAGCAGTCTACAAACAGGAGCTCGTTCACCCCTCCACTTT.

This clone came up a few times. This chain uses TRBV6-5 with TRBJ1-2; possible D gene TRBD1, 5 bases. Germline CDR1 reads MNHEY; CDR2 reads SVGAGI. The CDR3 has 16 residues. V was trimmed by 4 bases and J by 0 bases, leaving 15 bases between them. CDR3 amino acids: CASSWGRQIANYGYTF. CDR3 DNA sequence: TGTGCCAGCAGTTGGGGGAGGCAGATAGCTAACTATGGCTACACCTTC.

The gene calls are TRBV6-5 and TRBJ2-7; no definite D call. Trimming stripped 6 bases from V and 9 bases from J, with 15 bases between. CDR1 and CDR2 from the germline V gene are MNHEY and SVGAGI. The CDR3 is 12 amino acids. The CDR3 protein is CASSLDLNWQYF. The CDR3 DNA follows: TGTGCCAGCAGCCTAGACTTGAATTGGCAGTACTTC.

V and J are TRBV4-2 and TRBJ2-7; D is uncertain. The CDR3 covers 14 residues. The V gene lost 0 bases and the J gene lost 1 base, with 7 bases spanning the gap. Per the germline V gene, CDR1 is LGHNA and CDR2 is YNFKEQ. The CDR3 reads CASSQEKRSYEQYF. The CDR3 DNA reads TGTGCCAGCAGCCAAGAGAAGCGATCCTACGAGCAGTACTTC.

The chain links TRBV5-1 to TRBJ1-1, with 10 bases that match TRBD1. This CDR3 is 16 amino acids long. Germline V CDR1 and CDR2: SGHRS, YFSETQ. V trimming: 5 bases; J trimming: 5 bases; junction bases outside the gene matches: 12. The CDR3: CASSARGRTGGTEAFF. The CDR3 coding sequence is TGCGCCAGCAGTGCGCGAGGACGGACAGGGGGGACTGAAGCTTTCTTT.